This TCR beta chain was profiled in a study of cytomegalovirus exposure and HLA in healthy donors. Study details: The study's early data release held some 85 million unique TCRs from HLA-typed donors. Study-wide results and limits: For most TCR sequences rarity was the rule, although some public TCRs occurred in many donors. Certain sequence variants were highly shared and formed a cluster, and this cluster was likely a sequencing artifact.

To note about this clone: Antigen unknown.

Trimming pared 5 bases from V and 11 bases from J, leaving 13 bases between. This CDR3 spans 11 amino acids. CDR1 is SNHLY, CDR2 FYNNEI, per germline. Healthy bone marrow donors supplied every sample. PCR used 60 Vbeta primers and 13 Jbeta primers. Generated by immunoSEQ multiplex PCR, the TCRdb table keeps only in-frame clones and is missing some. Here the sample spans fewer than 95,000 clones, over 55% being singletons. Specimen: PBMCs. This sequence was found in a woman between 25 and 40 years old in good health and CMV-seronegative. The rearrangement joins TRBV2 to TRBJ2-7; D possibly corresponds to TRBD2 (5 bases). CDR3 sequence: CASSWSRGKYF. DNA for the CDR3: TGTGCCAGCAGTTGGTCCCGGGGAAAGTACTTC. The full variable domain, in which reference TRBV2 and TRBJ2-7 provide the parts outside the CDR3, is EPEVTQTPSHQVTQMGQEVILRCVPISNHLYFYWYRQILGQKVEFLVSFYNNEISEKSEIFDDQFSVERPDGSNFTLKIRSTKLEDSAMYFCASSWSRGKYFGPGTRLTVT.